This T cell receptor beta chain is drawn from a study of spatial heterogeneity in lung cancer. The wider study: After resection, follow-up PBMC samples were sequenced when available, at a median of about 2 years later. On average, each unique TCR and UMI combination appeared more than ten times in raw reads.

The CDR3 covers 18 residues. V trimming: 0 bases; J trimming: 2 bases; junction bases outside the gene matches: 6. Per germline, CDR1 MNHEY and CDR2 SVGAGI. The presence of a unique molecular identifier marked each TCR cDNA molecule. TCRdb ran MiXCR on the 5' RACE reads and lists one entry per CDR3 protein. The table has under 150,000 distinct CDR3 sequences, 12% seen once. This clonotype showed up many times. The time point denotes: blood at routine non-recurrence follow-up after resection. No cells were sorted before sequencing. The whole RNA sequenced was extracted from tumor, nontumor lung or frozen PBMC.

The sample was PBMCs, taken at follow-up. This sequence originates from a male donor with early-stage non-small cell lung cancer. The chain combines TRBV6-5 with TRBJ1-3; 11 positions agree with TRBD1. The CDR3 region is CASSYSPPGQGAGNTIYF. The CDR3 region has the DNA TGTGCCAGCAGTTACTCCCCACCGGGACAGGGGGCTGGAAACACCATATATTTT.